This TCR beta chain comes out of a study of CD8 T cells in Susac syndrome. This CDR3 is built from 18 residues. The V gene end was trimmed by 5 bases and the J gene end by 4 bases; junction bases not matched to a gene: 11. The V gene's germline CDR1 is LGHNA and CDR2 YNFKEQ. Random hexamers were used to reverse transcribe roughly 0.5 to 1 ug of RNA. TCRdb called the immunoSEQ multiplex PCR reads again in MiXCR, with one record for every CDR3 protein. The repertoire holds about 110,000 distinct CDR3 sequences, with 90% to 98% as singletons. Sequenced sample: CD4+ T cells from PBMCs. This sequence joins TRBV4-2 and TRBJ2-3, with 14 bases aligning to TRBD2. The sequence derives from a human donor in good health. The CDR3 DNA reads as TGTGCCAGCAGCAAGGGGACTAGCGGGAGCCAAGCCCCAGATACGCAGTATTTT. Translating gives CASSKGTSGSQAPDTQYF.